These 11 T cell receptor beta chains came from one sample sequenced in a study of T cell responses to AZD1222 COVID-19 vaccine. Clones were read by immunoSEQ multiplex PCR, and TCRdb kept only the in-frame ones, dropping some. The sample carries 70,000 to 95,000 clones, approximately 87% recorded once. This material consisted of peripheral blood, taken 28 days after the second AZD1222 dose. The receptors were sampled from an adult who received the AZD1222 COVID-19 vaccine.

The V call is TRBV3-1 (or the pseudogene TRBV3-2), the J call TRBJ2-5; 7 bases agree with TRBD1. Losses at the gene ends were 3 bases for V and 7 bases for J; bases not matched to a gene: 5. Germline V lookup: CDR1 LGHDT, CDR2 YNNKEL (reference sequence). This CDR3 spans 13 amino acids. The CDR3, as DNA: TGTGCCAGCAGCCAGGGGACAGATCGGACCCAGTACTTC. Protein: CASSQGTDRTQYF.

This clone was seen once. J is TRBJ1-1 and V is TRBV2; a weak D match, TRBD1 (6 bases). V lost 4 bases and J 0 bases, leaving 9 bases between the germline ends. Germline V lookup: CDR1 SNHLY, CDR2 FYNNEI. The CDR3 totals 14 residues. CDR3 sequence: CASSGTALNTEAFF. The CDR3 nucleotides are TGTGCCAGCAGTGGGACAGCCCTGAACACTGAAGCTTTCTTT.

V gene TRBV29-1 combines with J gene TRBJ2-7, with TRBD1 as a possible D gene (6 bases). The germline gives CDR1 SQVTM, CDR2 ANQGSEA. The CDR3 is 15 amino acids. Between the trimmed V and J ends, which lost 5 bases and 0 bases, there was a span of 17 bases. This CDR3 reads CSVIRGQINSYEQYF. In nucleotides, the CDR3 is TGCAGCGTTATCAGGGGACAAATAAACTCCTACGAGCAGTACTTC.

This clone came up a few times. The chain carries TRBV4-2 and TRBJ2-5, with no clear D. Trimming shortened V by 0 bases and J by 5 bases, and 13 bases separated the two germline ends. CDR3 length: 15 residues. The germline V gene has CDR1 LGHNA and CDR2 YNFKEQ. CDR3 in DNA: TGTGCCAGCAGCCAAGAGGCCGGCCGTACTGAGACCCAGTACTTC. This translates into CASSQEAGRTETQYF.

The chain employs TRBV9 and TRBJ1-4; the D is unclear. Germline CDR1 and CDR2: SGDLS and YYNGEE. The CDR3 extends over 13 amino acids. Between the trimmed V and J ends, which lost 5 bases and 4 bases, there was a span of 9 bases. The CDR3 nucleotides are TGTGCCAGCAGTAACAGAAATAATGAAAAACTGTTTTTT. This gives the protein CASSNRNNEKLFF.

The chain couples TRBV2 to TRBJ2-4, with no clear D. Trimming pared 7 bases from V and 0 bases from J, leaving 13 bases between. CDR3 length: 15 amino acids. Germline V CDR1 and CDR2: SNHLY, FYNNEI. This CDR3 is CASNNLGIAKNIQYF. The DNA of the CDR3 is TGTGCCAGCAATAACCTGGGCATAGCCAAAAACATTCAGTACTTC.

The chain combines TRBV2 with TRBJ2-7; D gene uncertain. The CDR3 spans 12 residues. Germline lookup yields CDR1 SNHLY and CDR2 FYNNEI. V was cut by 2 bases and J by 6 bases, with 8 bases left in between. The CDR3 loop is CASSELSGEQYF. For the CDR3, the DNA is TGTGCCAGCAGTGAACTTTCCGGCGAGCAGTACTTC.

The chain combines TRBV3-1 (or the pseudogene TRBV3-2) with TRBJ2-7, with TRBD1 matching 9 bases. This CDR3 region has 15 residues. Trimming took 2 bases from V and 2 from J; bases not matched to a gene: 4. The germline V gene has CDR1 LGHDT and CDR2 YNNKEL (reference sequence). The CDR3, as DNA: TGTGCCAGCAGCCAAACAGGGGGCTACCCCTACGAGCAGTACTTC. Residues: CASSQTGGYPYEQYF.

The V call is TRBV29-1, the J call TRBJ2-3, with a weak D call TRBD2 (6 bases). There are 15 residues in the CDR3. CDR1 is SQVTM and CDR2 is ANQGSEA in the germline V gene. Between the trimmed V and J ends, which lost 3 bases and 4 bases, there was a span of 17 bases. The CDR3 spells CSVEGTGTEPDTQYF. CDR3 DNA sequence: TGCAGCGTTGAGGGAACCGGGACTGAACCAGATACGCAGTATTTT.

V and J are TRBV9 and TRBJ1-1; D is undetermined. The V end was cut by 0 bases, the J end by 1 base, with 7 bases between. In germline, CDR1 is SGDLS, CDR2 YYNGEE. This CDR3 has 14 amino acids. The CDR3 spells CASSVGEGNTEAFF. Written as DNA, the CDR3 is TGTGCCAGCAGCGTAGGAGAGGGGAACACTGAAGCTTTCTTT.

This clone has just one count. This chain joins TRBV7-8 and TRBJ2-7; D gene uncertain. Trimming took 1 base from V and 3 from J, leaving 1 base between them. Germline-derived CDR1 and CDR2 are SGHVS and FQNEAQ. The CDR3 extends over 11 amino acids. Here the CDR3 reads CASSLVYEQYF. The CDR3 DNA is TGTGCCAGCAGCTTAGTCTACGAGCAGTACTTC.